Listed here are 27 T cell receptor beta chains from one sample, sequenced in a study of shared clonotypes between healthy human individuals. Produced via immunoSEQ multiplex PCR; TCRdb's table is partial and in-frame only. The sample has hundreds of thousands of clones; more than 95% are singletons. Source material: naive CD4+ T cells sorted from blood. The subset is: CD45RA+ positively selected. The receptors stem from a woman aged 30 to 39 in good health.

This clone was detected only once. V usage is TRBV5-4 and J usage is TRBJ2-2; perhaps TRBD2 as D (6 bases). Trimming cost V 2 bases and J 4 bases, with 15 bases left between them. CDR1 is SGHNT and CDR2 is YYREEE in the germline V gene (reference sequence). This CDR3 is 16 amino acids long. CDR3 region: CASSFKRGGSTGELFF. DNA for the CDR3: TGTGCCAGCAGCTTCAAGAGGGGAGGTAGCACCGGGGAGCTGTTTTTT. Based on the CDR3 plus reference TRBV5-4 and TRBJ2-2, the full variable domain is ETGVTQSPTHLIKTRGQQVTLRCSSQSGHNTVSWYQQALGQGPQFIFQYYREEENGRGNFPPRFSGLQFPNYSSELNVNALELDDSALYLCASSFKRGGSTGELFFGEGSRLTVL.

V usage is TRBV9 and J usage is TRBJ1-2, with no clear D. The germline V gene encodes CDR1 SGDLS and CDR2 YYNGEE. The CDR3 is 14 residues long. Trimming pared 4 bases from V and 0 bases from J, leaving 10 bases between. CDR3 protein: CASSSTGANYGYTF. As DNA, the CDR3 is TGTGCCAGCAGCTCGACCGGAGCTAACTATGGCTACACCTTC.

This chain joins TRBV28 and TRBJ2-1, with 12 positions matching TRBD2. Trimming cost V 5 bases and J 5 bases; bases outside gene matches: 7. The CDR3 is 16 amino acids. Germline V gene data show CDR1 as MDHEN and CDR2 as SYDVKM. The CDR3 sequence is CASSVTSGRWNNEQFF. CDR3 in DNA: TGTGCCAGCAGTGTGACTAGCGGGAGATGGAACAATGAGCAGTTCTTC.

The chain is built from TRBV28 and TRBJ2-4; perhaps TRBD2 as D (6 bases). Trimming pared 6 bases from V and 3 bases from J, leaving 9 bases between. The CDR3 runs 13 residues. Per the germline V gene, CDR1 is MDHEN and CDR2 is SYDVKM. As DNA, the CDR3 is TGTGCCAGCAGCCTGACTAGCAAAAACATTCAGTACTTC. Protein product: CASSLTSKNIQYF.

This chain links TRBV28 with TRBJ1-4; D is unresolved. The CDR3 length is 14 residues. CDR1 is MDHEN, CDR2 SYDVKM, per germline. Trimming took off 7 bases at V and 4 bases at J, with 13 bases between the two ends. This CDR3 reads CASISKQRNEKLFF. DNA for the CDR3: TGTGCCAGCATTTCCAAACAGCGTAATGAAAAACTGTTTTTT. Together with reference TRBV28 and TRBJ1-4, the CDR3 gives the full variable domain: DVKVTQSSRYLVKRTGEKVFLECVQDMDHENMFWYRQDPGLGLRLIYFSYDVKMKEKGDIPEGYSVSREKKERFSLILESASTNQTSMYLCASISKQRNEKLFFGSGTQLSVL.

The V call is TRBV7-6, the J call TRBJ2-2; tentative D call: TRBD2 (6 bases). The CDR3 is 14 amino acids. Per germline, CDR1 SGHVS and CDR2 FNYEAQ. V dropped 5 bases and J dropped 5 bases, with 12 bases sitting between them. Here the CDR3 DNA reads TGTGCCAGCAGCCATTCTGGGGGGACCGGGGAGCTGTTTTTT. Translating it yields CASSHSGGTGELFF.

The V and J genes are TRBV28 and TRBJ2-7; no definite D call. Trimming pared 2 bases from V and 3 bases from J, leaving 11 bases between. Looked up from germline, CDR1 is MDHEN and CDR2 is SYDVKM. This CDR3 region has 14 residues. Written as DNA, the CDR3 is TGTGCCAGCAGTTTAGATATTTTTGGCTACGAGCAGTACTTC. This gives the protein CASSLDIFGYEQYF.

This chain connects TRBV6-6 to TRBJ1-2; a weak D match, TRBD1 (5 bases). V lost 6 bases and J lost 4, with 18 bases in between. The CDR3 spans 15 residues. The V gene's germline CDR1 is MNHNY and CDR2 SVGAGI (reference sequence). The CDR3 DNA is TGTGCCAGCAGCCTCCCGACAGTTTCAGTCTATGGCTACACCTTC. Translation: CASSLPTVSVYGYTF.

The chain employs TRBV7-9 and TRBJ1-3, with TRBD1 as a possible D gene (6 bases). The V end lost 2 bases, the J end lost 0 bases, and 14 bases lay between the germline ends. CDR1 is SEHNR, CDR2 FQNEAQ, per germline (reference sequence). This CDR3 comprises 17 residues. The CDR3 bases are TGTGCCAGCAGCTTACTTCGGACAGTAGACTCTGGAAACACCATATATTTT. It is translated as CASSLLRTVDSGNTIYF.

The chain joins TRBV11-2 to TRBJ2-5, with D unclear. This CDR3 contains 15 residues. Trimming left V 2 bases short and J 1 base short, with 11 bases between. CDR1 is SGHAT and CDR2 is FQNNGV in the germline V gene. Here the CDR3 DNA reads TGTGCCAGCAGCTTAAGTGGGCGGTCCCAAGAGACCCAGTACTTC. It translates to CASSLSGRSQETQYF.

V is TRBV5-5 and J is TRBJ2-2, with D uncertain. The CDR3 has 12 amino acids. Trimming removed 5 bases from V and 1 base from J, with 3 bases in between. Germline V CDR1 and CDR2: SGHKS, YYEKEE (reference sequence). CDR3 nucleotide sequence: TGTGCCAGCAGGGTGAACACCGGGGAGCTGTTTTTT. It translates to CASRVNTGELFF.

CDR3 sequence: CASSSVGQTLGEQYF. The CDR3 region has the DNA TGTGCCAGCAGCTCTGTGGGACAGACTCTCGGCGAGCAGTACTTC. The rearrangement uses TRBV2 and TRBJ2-7; 7 bases line up with TRBD1. Per the germline V gene, CDR1 is SNHLY and CDR2 is FYNNEI. Trimming at V came to 6 bases and at J to 6 bases, leaving 14 bases not matched to a gene. The CDR3 spans 15 residues.

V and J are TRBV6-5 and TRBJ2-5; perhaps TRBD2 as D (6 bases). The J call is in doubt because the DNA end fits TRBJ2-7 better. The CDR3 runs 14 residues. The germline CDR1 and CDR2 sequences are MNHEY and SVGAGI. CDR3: CASSYLRGSYEQYF. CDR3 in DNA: TGTGCCAGCAGTTACTTGCGGGGAAGCTACGAGCAGTACTTC.

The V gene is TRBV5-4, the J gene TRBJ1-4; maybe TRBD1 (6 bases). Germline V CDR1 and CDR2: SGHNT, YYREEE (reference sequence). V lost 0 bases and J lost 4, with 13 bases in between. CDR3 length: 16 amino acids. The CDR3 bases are TGTGCCAGCAGCTTGGCGGGGGGCAGGGTTAATGAAAAACTGTTTTTT. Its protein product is CASSLAGGRVNEKLFF. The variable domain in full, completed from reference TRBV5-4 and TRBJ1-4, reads ETGVTQSPTHLIKTRGQQVTLRCSSQSGHNTVSWYQQALGQGPQFIFQYYREEENGRGNFPPRFSGLQFPNYSSELNVNALELDDSALYLCASSLAGGRVNEKLFFGSGTQLSVL.

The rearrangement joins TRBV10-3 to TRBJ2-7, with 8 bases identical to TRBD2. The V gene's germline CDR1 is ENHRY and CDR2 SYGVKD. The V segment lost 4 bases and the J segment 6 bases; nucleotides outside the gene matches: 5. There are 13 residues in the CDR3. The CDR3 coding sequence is TGTGCCATCAGTGGGGCGGGAGGCGCCGAGCAGTACTTC. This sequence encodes CAISGAGGAEQYF.

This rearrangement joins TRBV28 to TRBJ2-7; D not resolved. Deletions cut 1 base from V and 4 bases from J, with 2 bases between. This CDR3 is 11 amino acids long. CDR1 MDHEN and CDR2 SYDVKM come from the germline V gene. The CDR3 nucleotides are TGTGCCAGCAGTTTATATTACGAGCAGTACTTC. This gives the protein CASSLYYEQYF.

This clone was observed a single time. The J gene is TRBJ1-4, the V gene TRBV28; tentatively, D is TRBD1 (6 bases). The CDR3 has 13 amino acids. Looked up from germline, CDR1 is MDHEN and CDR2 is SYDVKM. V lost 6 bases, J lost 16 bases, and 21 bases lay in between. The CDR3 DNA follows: TGTGCCAGCAGCCACCTGCCCGGGGGCTACCCGTTTTTT. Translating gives CASSHLPGGYPFF.

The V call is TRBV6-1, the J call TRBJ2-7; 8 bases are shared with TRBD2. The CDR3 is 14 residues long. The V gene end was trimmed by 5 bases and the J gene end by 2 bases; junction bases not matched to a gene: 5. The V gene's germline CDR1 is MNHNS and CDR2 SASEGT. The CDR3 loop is CASSPGGGPYEQYF. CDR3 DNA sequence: TGTGCCAGCAGTCCCGGGGGGGGGCCCTACGAGCAGTACTTC.

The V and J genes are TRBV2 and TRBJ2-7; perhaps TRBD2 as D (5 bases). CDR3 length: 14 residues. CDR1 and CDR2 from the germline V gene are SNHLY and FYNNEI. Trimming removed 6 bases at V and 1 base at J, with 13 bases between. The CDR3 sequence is CASRGRELSYEQYF. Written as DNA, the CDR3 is TGTGCCAGCAGAGGACGGGAACTATCCTACGAGCAGTACTTC.

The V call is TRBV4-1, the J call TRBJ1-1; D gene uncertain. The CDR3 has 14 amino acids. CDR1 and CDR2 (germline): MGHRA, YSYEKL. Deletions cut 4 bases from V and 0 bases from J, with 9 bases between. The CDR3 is CASSRATVNTEAFF. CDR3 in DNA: TGCGCCAGCAGCCGAGCGACTGTGAACACTGAAGCTTTCTTT.

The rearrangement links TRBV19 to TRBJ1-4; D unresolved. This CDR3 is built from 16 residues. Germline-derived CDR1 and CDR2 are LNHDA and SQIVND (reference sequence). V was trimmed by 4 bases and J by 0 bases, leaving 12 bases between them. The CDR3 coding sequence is TGTGCCAGTAGTACCTACTTTGGTGCAACTAATGAAAAACTGTTTTTT. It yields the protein CASSTYFGATNEKLFF.

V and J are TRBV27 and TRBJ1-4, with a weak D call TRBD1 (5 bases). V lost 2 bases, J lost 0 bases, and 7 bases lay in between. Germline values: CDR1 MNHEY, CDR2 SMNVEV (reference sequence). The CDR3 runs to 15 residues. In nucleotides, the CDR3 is TGTGCCAGCAGTTTAGTCAGGGCAACTAATGAAAAACTGTTTTTT. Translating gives CASSLVRATNEKLFF.

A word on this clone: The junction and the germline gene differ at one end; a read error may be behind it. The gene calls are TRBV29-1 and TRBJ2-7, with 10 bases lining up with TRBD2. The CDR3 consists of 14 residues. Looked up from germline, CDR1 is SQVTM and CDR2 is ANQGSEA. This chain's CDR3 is CSAGPSESSGRPLF. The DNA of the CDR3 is TGCAGCGCTGGCCCTTCCGAGAGTAGCGGGAGGCCCCTCTTC.

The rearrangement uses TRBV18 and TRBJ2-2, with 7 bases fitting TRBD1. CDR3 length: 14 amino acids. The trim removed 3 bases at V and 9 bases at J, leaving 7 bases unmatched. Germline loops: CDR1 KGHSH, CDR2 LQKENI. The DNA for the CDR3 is TGTGCCAGCTCACCTACAGGGGATGCCCGGGAGCTGTTTTTT. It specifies CASSPTGDARELFF.

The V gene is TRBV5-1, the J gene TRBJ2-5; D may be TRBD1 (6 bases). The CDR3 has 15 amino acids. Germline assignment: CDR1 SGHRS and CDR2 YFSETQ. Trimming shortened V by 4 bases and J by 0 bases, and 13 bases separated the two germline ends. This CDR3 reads CASSTVGGYQETQYF. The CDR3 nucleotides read TGCGCCAGCAGCACGGTAGGGGGTTACCAAGAGACCCAGTACTTC.

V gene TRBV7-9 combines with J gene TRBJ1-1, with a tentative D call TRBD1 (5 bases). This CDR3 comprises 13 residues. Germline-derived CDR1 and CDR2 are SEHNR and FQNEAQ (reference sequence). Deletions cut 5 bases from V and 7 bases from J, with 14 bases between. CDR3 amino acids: CASSPWGKDEAFF. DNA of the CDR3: TGTGCCAGCAGCCCTTGGGGGAAGGATGAAGCTTTCTTT.

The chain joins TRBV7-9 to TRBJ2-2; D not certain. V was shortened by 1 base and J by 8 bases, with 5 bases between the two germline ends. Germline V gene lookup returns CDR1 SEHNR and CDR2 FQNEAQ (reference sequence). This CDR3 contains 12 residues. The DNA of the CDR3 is TGTGCCAGCAGCTTAGAGTCTGGGGAGCTGTTTTTT. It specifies CASSLESGELFF.